A selection of T cell receptor beta chains follows, all from one sample in a study of blood T cells in healthy people across ages. MiXCR, run by TCRdb on the 5' RACE reads, gives a single entry per CDR3 protein. The sample contains about 780,000 distinct CDR3 sequences, 20% to 30% of which appear only once. This same sample was also part of a study on T cells of mothers and their children.

The sequenced sample consisted of blood. All receptors come from a boy aged 10-17 years in good health. Each CDR3 is given with its conserved first and last residue. D genes are given only for firm matches. Where a row states a size, it is once, few, many or the class of an expanded clone; other rows omit it.

>TRBV6-1|few|-|TRBJ1-2
CASSEASGTGYTF
TGTGCCAGCAGTGAAGCGTCAGGGACGGGCTACACCTTC
>TRBV11-2|-|-|TRBJ1-2
CASSLDLRGKSNYGYTF
TGTGCCAGCAGCTTAGATCTGCGGGGGAAGTCTAACTATGGCTACACCTTC
>TRBV6-5|few|-|TRBJ2-7
CASSSPAGEQYF
TGTGCCAGCAGCTCCCCGGCGGGGGAGCAGTACTTC
>TRBV27|few|-|TRBJ1-1
CASSLRGEGTEAFF
TGTGCCAGCAGCCTCAGGGGTGAGGGCACTGAAGCTTTCTTT
>TRBV20-1|few|-|TRBJ1-4
CSARDKREKAGEKLFF
TGCAGTGCTAGAGATAAACGGGAAAAGGCGGGGGAAAAACTGTTTTTT
>TRBV24-1|-|-|TRBJ2-7
CATSDHDPFEQYF
TGTGCCACCAGTGATCATGACCCCTTCGAGCAGTACTTC
>TRBV15|-|-|TRBJ2-5
CATSGRTSFQETQYF
TGTGCCACCAGCGGACGGACATCCTTCCAAGAGACCCAGTACTTC
>TRBV20-1|few|TRBD1|TRBJ2-7
CSASGQGLSYEQYF
TGCAGTGCTTCAGGACAGGGTCTTTCCTACGAGCAGTACTTC
>TRBV2|few|TRBD1|TRBJ1-4
CASSLYRGENEKLFF
TGTGCCAGCAGCTTGTACAGGGGCGAGAATGAAAAACTGTTTTTT
>TRBV29-1|-|TRBD1|TRBJ2-7
CSVEDRGYEQYF
TGCAGCGTTGAGGACAGGGGCTACGAGCAGTACTTC
>TRBV29-1|-|-|TRBJ2-7
CSVAEDPYEQYF
TGCAGCGTTGCGGAGGATCCCTACGAGCAGTACTTC
>TRBV6-1|few|-|TRBJ1-2
CAFRGTGANYGYTF
TGTGCCTTCCGGGGAACTGGGGCTAACTATGGCTACACCTTC
>TRBV11-2|few|-|TRBJ1-5
CASGLGGADDGPQHF
TGTGCCAGCGGCTTAGGTGGGGCCGATGACGGGCCCCAGCATTTT